The 18 T cell receptor beta chains listed next were all sequenced from one sample in a study of cytomegalovirus exposure and HLA in healthy donors. Repertoires were generated with immunoSEQ multiplex PCR, while TCRdb's copy carries only in-frame clones and drops some. Among more than 110,000 clones listed, roughly nine tenths were seen once. Sequencing was done on a sample of PBMCs. The source is a man younger than 30 in good health and CMV-seronegative.

The genes are TRBV19 and TRBJ1-2; 8 bases are a match to TRBD1. J gave up 8 bases and V 8 bases, and 10 bases lay outside the gene matches. Per the germline V gene, CDR1 is LNHDA and CDR2 is SQIVND (reference sequence). The CDR3 spans 13 residues. CDR3 nucleotide sequence: TGTGCCAGTGCCGCAGACAGGGGATGGGGCTACACCTTC. Encoded protein: CASAADRGWGYTF.

This clone has more than one count but fewer than ten. CDR3 loop: CASSTTGSRNQPQHF. For the CDR3, the DNA is TGTGCCAGCAGCACAACAGGGAGTCGCAATCAGCCCCAGCATTTT. This chain connects TRBV6-5 to TRBJ1-5; D is possibly TRBD1 (6 bases). The V gene's germline CDR1 is MNHEY and CDR2 SVGAGI. The V gene lost 6 bases and the J gene lost 2 bases, with 14 bases spanning the gap. The CDR3 covers 15 residues.

This chain's CDR3 is CASSLVTEHNEQFF. In DNA form, the CDR3 reads TGCGCCAGCAGCTTGGTGACAGAGCACAATGAGCAGTTCTTC. The rearrangement joins TRBV5-1 to TRBJ2-1, with D possibly TRBD1 on 5 matching bases. V was trimmed by 0 bases and J by 5 bases, leaving 9 bases between them. This CDR3 spans 14 amino acids. Germline CDR1 is SGHRS and CDR2 is YFSETQ.

This rearrangement joins TRBV4-1 to TRBJ2-7; TRBD2 might be the D (5 bases). The CDR3 runs 13 residues. The V gene lost 1 base and the J gene lost 6 bases, with 10 bases spanning the gap. The germline CDR1 and CDR2 sequences are MGHRA and YSYEKL. CDR3 sequence reads: CASSQVRGSEQYF. For the CDR3, the DNA is TGCGCCAGCAGCCAAGTCCGAGGGAGCGAGCAGTACTTC.

V usage is TRBV4-1 and J usage is TRBJ1-6; D is perhaps TRBD1 (6 bases). There are 15 residues in the CDR3. V shed 3 bases and J shed 7 bases, with 13 bases lying between them. In germline, CDR1 is MGHRA, CDR2 YSYEKL. The CDR3, as DNA: TGCGCCAGCAGCCACCAACAGGGCGGCAATTCACCCCTCCACTTT. Translating gives CASSHQQGGNSPLHF.

The rearrangement links TRBV7-2 to TRBJ1-2, with no clear D. Germline CDR1 SGHTA, CDR2 FQGNSA. Trimming shortened V by 5 bases and J by 3 bases, and 13 bases separated the two germline ends. The CDR3 has 14 amino acids. As DNA, the CDR3 is TGTGCCAGCAGCCCCGACGCTCGGGACTATGGCTACACCTTC. The encoded protein is CASSPDARDYGYTF.

This chain joins TRBV10-3 and TRBJ2-1, with 9 bases matching TRBD1. The CDR3 is 16 amino acids. V dropped 3 bases and J dropped 6; count of bases not matched to a gene: 9. Germline V CDR1 and CDR2: ENHRY, SYGVKD. The CDR3 region has the DNA TGTGCCATCAGTGATTTTTTGGGGGACAGGGCCAATGAGCAGTTCTTC. The encoded protein is CAISDFLGDRANEQFF.

The V and J genes are TRBV7-9 and TRBJ2-6; a possible D gene is TRBD1 (5 bases). V was clipped by 2 bases and J by 0 bases, with 11 bases between them. Germline assignment: CDR1 SEHNR and CDR2 FQNEAQ (reference sequence). The CDR3 has 17 residues. CDR3: CASSLFGRGSGANVLTF. The CDR3, as DNA: TGTGCCAGCAGCTTATTTGGTAGGGGCTCTGGGGCCAACGTCCTGACTTTC. The variable domain in full, with the rest retrieved from reference TRBV7-9 and TRBJ2-6, is DTGVSQNPRHKITKRGQNVTFRCDPISEHNRLYWYRQTLGQGPEFLTYFQNEAQLEKSRLLSDRFSAERPKGSFSTLEIQRTEQGDSAMYLCASSLFGRGSGANVLTFGAGSRLTVL.

The chain carries TRBV19 and TRBJ2-2; 14 bases are a match to TRBD2. Per the germline V gene, CDR1 is LNHDA and CDR2 is SQIVND (reference sequence). This CDR3 has 18 amino acids. Unmatched junction bases numbered 8, after V lost 5 bases and J lost 3 bases. The CDR3 protein is CASSSGGLAGVDTGELFF. CDR3 nucleotides: TGTGCCAGTAGTTCCGGGGGACTAGCGGGAGTGGACACCGGGGAGCTGTTTTTT.

The genes are TRBV30 and TRBJ2-7; 7 bases match TRBD1. This CDR3 region has 14 residues. The germline V gene encodes CDR1 GTSNPN and CDR2 SVGIG (reference sequence). Unmatched junction bases numbered 7, after V lost 3 bases and J lost 2 bases. In DNA form, the CDR3 reads TGTGCCTGGAGCCATCCGACAGGGACCTACGAGCAGTACTTC. The encoded protein is CAWSHPTGTYEQYF.

The chain is built from TRBV6-1 and TRBJ2-7; D perhaps matches TRBD1 (5 bases). Looked up from germline, CDR1 is MNHNS and CDR2 is SASEGT. V was shortened by 6 bases and J by 12 bases, with 18 bases between the two germline ends. The CDR3 has 12 amino acids. The CDR3 DNA sequence: TGTGCCAGCAGCGACAGTAGAGACCTCTCGTACTTC. This codes for CASSDSRDLSYF.

J is TRBJ2-1 and V is TRBV10-1; 14 bases line up with TRBD2. Germline loops: CDR1 WNHNN, CDR2 SYGVQD (reference sequence). V shed 7 bases, J shed 9 bases, and the junction held 8 bases outside the gene matches. CDR3 length equals 15 residues. In DNA, the CDR3 is TGCGCCAGCACCTCCGGGACTAGCGGGAGTGGTGAGCAGTTCTTC. Translation gives CASTSGTSGSGEQFF.

The CDR3 region is CASSLGTGRKNTEAFF. In DNA form, the CDR3 reads TGTGCCAGCAGCTTAGGGACAGGGAGGAAGAACACTGAAGCTTTCTTT. The chain uses TRBV7-8 and TRBJ1-1, with 8 bases that match TRBD1. The CDR3 is made up of 16 amino acids. V lost 1 base and J lost 1; bases outside the gene matches: 5. Germline V gene lookup returns CDR1 SGHVS and CDR2 FQNEAQ.

The chain joins TRBV4-1 to TRBJ2-2; D perhaps matches TRBD2 (5 bases). The germline V gene has CDR1 MGHRA and CDR2 YSYEKL. The CDR3 length is 15 residues. Between the trimmed V and J ends, which lost 1 base and 6 bases, there was a span of 12 bases. CDR3 region: CASSQGELGAGELFF. The CDR3 nucleotides read TGCGCCAGCAGCCAAGGGGAGTTAGGAGCCGGGGAGCTGTTTTTT.

The chain uses TRBV2 and TRBJ2-4, with D perhaps TRBD1 (6 bases). The CDR3 is 13 amino acids. Per germline, CDR1 SNHLY and CDR2 FYNNEI. V was trimmed by 7 bases and J by 12 bases, leaving 19 bases between them. The CDR3: CASTSRKDSPQYF. In DNA form, the CDR3 reads TGTGCCAGCACTTCGAGGAAGGACAGCCCTCAGTACTTC.

The V call is TRBV6-5, the J call TRBJ1-2, with 7 nucleotides matching TRBD1. This CDR3 comprises 15 residues. The V segment lost 2 bases and the J segment 8 bases; nucleotides outside the gene matches: 11. CDR1 is MNHEY and CDR2 is SVGAGI in the germline V gene. CDR3 DNA: TGTGCCAGCAGTTACCAAGGGGGCGCGTTAGTAGGCTACACCTTC. It translates to CASSYQGGALVGYTF.

The V call is TRBV5-1, the J call TRBJ2-1, with 11 nucleotides matching TRBD1. Trimming took 3 bases from V and 4 from J; bases not matched to a gene: 3. In germline, CDR1 is SGHRS, CDR2 YFSETQ. This CDR3 is 15 amino acids long. The chain's CDR3 is CASSSGQGDYNEQFF. The CDR3 bases are TGCGCCAGCAGCTCGGGACAGGGGGATTACAATGAGCAGTTCTTC. Using reference TRBV5-1 and TRBJ2-1 for the parts outside the CDR3, the full variable domain is KAGVTQTPRYLIKTRGQQVTLSCSPISGHRSVSWYQQTPGQGLQFLFEYFSETQRNKGNFPGRFSGRQFSNSRSEMNVSTLELGDSALYLCASSSGQGDYNEQFFGPGTRLTVL.

The CDR3 spells CATSRGGLNRGLGGYTF. The CDR3 DNA is TGTGCCACCAGCAGAGGGGGACTGAACAGGGGGCTTGGCGGCTACACCTTC. The chain links TRBV15 to TRBJ1-2; the match to TRBD1 covers 9 bases. The germline CDR1 and CDR2 sequences are LNHNV and YYDKDF (reference sequence). CDR3 size: 17 residues. V dropped 1 base and J dropped 8; count of bases not matched to a gene: 14.